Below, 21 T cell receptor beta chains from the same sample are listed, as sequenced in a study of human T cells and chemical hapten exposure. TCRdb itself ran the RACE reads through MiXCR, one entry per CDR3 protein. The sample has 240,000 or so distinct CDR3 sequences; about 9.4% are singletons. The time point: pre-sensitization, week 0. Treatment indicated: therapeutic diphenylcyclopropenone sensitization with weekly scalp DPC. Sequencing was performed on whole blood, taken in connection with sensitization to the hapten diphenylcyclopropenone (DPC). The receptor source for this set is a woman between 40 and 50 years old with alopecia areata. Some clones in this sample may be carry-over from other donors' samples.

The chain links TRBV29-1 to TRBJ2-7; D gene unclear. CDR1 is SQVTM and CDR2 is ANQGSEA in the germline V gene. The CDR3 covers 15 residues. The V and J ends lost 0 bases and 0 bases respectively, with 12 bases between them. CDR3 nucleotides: TGCAGCGTTGAAGACGGTGCGGACCGCTCCTACGAGCAGTACTTC. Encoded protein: CSVEDGADRSYEQYF.

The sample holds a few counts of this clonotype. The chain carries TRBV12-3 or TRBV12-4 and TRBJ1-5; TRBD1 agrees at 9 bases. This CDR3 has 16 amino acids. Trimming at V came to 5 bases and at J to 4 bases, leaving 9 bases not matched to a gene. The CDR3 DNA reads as TGTGCCAGCAGTAACCCGGGACAGGGACCGAATCAGCCCCAGCATTTT. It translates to CASSNPGQGPNQPQHF.

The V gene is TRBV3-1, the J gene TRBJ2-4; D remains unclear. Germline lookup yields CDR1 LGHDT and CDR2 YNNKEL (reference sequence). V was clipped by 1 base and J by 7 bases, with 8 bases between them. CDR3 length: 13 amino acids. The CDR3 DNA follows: TGTGCCAGCAGCCAAGGCGCTTTCAACATTCAGTACTTC. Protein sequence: CASSQGAFNIQYF.

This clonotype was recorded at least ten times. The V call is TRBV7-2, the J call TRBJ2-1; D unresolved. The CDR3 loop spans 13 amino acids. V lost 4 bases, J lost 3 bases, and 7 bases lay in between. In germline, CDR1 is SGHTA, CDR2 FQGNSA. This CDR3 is CASSSTVYNEQFF. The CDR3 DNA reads TGTGCCAGCAGCTCCACCGTCTACAATGAGCAGTTCTTC.

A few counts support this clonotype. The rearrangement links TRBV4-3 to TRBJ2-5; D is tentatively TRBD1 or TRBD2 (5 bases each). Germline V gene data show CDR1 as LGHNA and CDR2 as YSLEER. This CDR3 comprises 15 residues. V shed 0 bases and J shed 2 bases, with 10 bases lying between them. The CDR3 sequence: CASSQDRGVQETQYF. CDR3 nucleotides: TGCGCCAGCAGCCAAGATAGAGGGGTTCAAGAGACCCAGTACTTC.

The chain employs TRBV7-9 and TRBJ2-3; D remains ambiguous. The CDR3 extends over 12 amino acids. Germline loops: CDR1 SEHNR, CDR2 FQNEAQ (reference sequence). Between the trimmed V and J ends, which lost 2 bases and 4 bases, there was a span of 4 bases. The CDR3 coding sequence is TGTGCCAGCAGCTTAACGGCAGATACGCAGTATTTT. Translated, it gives CASSLTADTQYF.

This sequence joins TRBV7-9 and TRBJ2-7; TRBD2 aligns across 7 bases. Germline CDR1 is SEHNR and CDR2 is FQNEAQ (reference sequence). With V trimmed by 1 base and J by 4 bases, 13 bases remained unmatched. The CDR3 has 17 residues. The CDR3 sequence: CASSLGDGNRGGYEQYF. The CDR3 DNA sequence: TGTGCCAGCAGCTTAGGCGACGGAAACCGCGGGGGTTACGAGCAGTACTTC.

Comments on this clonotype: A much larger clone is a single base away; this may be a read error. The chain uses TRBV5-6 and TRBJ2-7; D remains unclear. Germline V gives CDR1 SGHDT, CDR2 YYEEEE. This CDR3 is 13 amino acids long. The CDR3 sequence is CANSLAQQDEQYF. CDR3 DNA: TGTGCCAACAGCTTGGCCCAGCAGGACGAGCAGTACTTC.

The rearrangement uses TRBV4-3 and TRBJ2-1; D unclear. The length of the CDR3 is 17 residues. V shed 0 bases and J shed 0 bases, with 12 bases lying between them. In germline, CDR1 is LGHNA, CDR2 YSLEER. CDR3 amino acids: CASSQDFAARSYNEQFF. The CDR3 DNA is TGCGCCAGCAGCCAAGATTTCGCGGCGCGCTCCTACAATGAGCAGTTCTTC.

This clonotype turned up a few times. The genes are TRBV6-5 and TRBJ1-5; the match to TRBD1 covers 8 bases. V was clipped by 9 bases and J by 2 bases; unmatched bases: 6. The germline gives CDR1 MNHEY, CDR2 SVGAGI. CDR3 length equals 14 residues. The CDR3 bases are TGTGCCAGTCAGGGGGCAGGTGGCAATCAGCCCCAGCATTTT. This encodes CASQGAGGNQPQHF.

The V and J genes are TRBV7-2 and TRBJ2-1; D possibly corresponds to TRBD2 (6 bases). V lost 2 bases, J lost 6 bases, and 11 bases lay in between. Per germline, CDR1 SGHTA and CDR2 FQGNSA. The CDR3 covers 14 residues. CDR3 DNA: TGTGCCAGCAGCTTAACGGGACTTTCCAATGAGCAGTTCTTC. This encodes CASSLTGLSNEQFF.

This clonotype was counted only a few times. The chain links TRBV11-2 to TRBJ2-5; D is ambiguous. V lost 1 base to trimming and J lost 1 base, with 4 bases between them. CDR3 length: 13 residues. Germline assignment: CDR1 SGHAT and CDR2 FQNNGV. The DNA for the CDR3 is TGTGCCAGCAGCTTAGCCAGCCAAGAGACCCAGTACTTC. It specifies CASSLASQETQYF.

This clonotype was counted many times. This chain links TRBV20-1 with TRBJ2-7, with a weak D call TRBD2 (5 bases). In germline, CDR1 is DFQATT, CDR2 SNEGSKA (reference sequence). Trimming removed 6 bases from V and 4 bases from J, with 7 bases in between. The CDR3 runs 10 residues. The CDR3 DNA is TGCAGTGCACAGCGGTACGAGCAGTACTTC. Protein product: CSAQRYEQYF.

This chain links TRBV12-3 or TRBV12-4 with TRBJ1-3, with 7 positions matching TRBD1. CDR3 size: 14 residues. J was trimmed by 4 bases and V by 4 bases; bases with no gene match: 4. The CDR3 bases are TGTGCCAGCAGTTGGAGGGACAGCGGAAACACCATATATTTT. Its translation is CASSWRDSGNTIYF.

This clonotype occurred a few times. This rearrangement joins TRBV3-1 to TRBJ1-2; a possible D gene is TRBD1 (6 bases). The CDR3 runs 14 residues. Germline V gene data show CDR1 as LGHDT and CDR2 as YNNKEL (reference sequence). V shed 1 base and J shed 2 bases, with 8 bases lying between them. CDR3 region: CASSQGGQNYGYTF. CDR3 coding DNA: TGTGCCAGCAGCCAAGGTGGACAGAACTATGGCTACACCTTC.

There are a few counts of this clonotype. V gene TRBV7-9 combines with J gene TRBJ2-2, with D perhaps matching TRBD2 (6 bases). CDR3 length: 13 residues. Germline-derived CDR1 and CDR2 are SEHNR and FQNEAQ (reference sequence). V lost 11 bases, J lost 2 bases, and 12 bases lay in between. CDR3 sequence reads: CAPSEGNTGELFF. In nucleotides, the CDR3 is TGTGCCCCGTCGGAGGGTAACACCGGGGAGCTGTTTTTT.

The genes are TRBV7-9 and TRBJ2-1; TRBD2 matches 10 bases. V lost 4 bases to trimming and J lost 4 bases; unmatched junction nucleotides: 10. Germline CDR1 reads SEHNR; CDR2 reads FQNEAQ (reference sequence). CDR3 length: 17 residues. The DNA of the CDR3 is TGTGCCAGCAGCTCAGCTAGCGGGAGCGCACTTTACAATGAGCAGTTCTTC. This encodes CASSSASGSALYNEQFF.

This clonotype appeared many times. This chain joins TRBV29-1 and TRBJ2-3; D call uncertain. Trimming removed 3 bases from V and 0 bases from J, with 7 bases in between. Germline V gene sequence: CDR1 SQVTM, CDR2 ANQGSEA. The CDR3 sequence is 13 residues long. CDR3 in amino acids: CSVDHSSTDTQYF. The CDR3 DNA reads TGCAGCGTTGATCACAGCAGCACAGATACGCAGTATTTT.

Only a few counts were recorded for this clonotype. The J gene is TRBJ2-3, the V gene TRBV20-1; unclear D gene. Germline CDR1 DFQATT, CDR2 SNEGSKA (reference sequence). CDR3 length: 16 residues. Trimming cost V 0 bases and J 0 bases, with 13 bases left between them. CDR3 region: CSARDFERPSTDTQYF. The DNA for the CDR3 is TGCAGTGCTAGAGATTTCGAGCGCCCTAGCACAGATACGCAGTATTTT.

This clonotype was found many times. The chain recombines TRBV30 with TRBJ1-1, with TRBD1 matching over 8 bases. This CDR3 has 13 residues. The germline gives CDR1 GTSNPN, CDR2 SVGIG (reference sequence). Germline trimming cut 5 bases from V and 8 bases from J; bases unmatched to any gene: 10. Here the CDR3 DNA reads TGTGCCTGGGGTGCGGGACAGGCGTCGGAAGCTTTCTTT. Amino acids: CAWGAGQASEAFF.

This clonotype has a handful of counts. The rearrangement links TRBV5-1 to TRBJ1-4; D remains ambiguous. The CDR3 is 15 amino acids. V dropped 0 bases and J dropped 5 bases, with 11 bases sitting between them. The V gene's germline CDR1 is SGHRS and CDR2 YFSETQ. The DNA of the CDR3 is TGCGCCAGCAGCTTGGACCCCAACCTCAATGAAAAACTGTTTTTT. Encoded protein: CASSLDPNLNEKLFF.